This TCR beta chain comes out of a study of beta chain features in type 1 diabetes. Germline V gene lookup returns CDR1 GTSNPN and CDR2 SVGIG (reference sequence). The J segment lost 2 bases and the V segment lost 0 bases, leaving 2 bases of the junction unmatched. This CDR3 has 15 residues. The investigators reverse transcribed all of the isolated RNA, so they sequenced expressed TCRB transcripts. The method was immunoSEQ multiplex PCR; TCRdb's version includes in-frame clones alone and lacks a portion of them. The profile shows about 470,000 clones, roughly 30% of them singletons. This TCR came from a man between 18 and 35 years old in good health. The chain combines TRBV30 with TRBJ1-2, with 11 bases fitting TRBD1. The sequenced sample was naive CD4+ T cells from blood. The CDR3 is CAWSVGQGANYGYTF. CDR3 DNA: TGTGCCTGGAGTGTTGGACAGGGGGCCAACTATGGCTACACCTTC.